This T cell receptor beta chain is from a study of T cells in localized non-small cell lung cancer. Study-wide results and limits: The study detected a median roughly 57 of the top 100 tumor clones in adjacent lung. Maximal T cell clonality occurred in uninvolved adjacent lung, with tumor ranking below it.

Using immunoSEQ multiplex PCR, the repertoire was profiled, and TCRdb retains in-frame clones only, with some absent. This table holds fewer than 3,000 clones, about 30% found once. Lacking atypia, the adjacent lung had been sampled at least 2 cm away from the tumor margin. A few counts support this clone. What it binds is unknown. This CDR3 is 17 amino acids long. Germline lookup yields CDR1 SGHNT and CDR2 YENEEA. V shed 5 bases, J shed 1 base, and the junction held 9 bases outside the gene matches. This rearrangement joins TRBV11-3 to TRBJ2-1; 9 bases line up with TRBD1. This material consisted of normal lung tissue next to the tumor, taken before any cancer treatment. The TCR sequence derives from a man aged 35 to 70 with stage I lung adenocarcinoma. The CDR3 sequence is CASSQSGTGSSYNEQFF. CDR3 coding DNA: TGTGCCAGCAGCCAATCCGGGACAGGGTCGTCCTACAATGAGCAGTTCTTC. Supplemented by reference TRBV11-3 and TRBJ2-1, the full variable domain reads EAGVVQSPRYKIIEKKQPVAFWCNPISGHNTLYWYLQNLGQGPELLIRYENEEAVDDSQLPKDRFSAERLKGVDSTLKIQPAELGDSAVYLCASSQSGTGSSYNEQFFGPGTRLTVL.